This TCR beta chain was recovered during a study of CD8 T cells in ankylosing spondylitis. Broader study findings: Prior work had noted some motif variants in reactive arthritis blood and synovial fluid. Disease-linked clones proved CD8+ and comparatively uncommon in peripheral blood. Clones tied to disease were said to be significantly enriched in matched ankylosing spondylitis synovial fluid.

The TCR beta libraries were generated through quantitative 5'-RACE incorporating molecular barcodes. TCRdb itself ran the 5' RACE reads through MiXCR, one entry per CDR3 protein. The sample holds some 140,000 distinct CDR3 sequences, about 7% seen once. This clonotype was seen ten or more times. Antigen: not known. CDR3 length: 13 residues. V shed 6 bases and J shed 6 bases, with 13 bases lying between them. The chain carries TRBV12-3 or TRBV12-4 and TRBJ2-3, with D maybe TRBD2 (5 bases). What was sequenced was blood, either unsorted or a sorted T cell fraction (not recorded which). This clonotype was sampled from a female donor with ankylosing spondylitis or in good health (not recorded which). Here the CDR3 reads CASSLRTGDTQYF. Here the CDR3 DNA reads TGTGCCAGCAGCCTCCGGACGGGGGATACGCAGTATTTT.